This T cell receptor beta chain was observed in a study of beta chain features in type 1 diabetes. Study-wide points: TCRB CDR3 length was moderately but significantly reduced in all four CD4+ subsets of Type 1 diabetes patients. The naive, central memory and Treg TCRB repertoires of patients appeared to be more similar to one another than those of healthy donors.

This CDR3 spans 15 amino acids. V dropped 1 base and J dropped 4; count of bases not matched to a gene: 3. CDR1 is SGHTA and CDR2 is FQGNSA in the germline V gene. As for this clone: What it binds is not known.

All of the isolated RNA was reverse transcribed, so expressed TCRB transcripts were sequenced. Some clones are missing from TCRdb's copy, which holds only in-frame ones; the method was immunoSEQ multiplex PCR. The sample has about 390,000 clones, around a tenth seen once. Sequencing was carried out using central memory CD4+ T cells from blood. V gene TRBV7-2 combines with J gene TRBJ1-5; 8 bases align to TRBD1. The receptor was isolated from a man under 40 with type 1 diabetes. CDR3 sequence: CASSLGQGRNQPQHF. Written as DNA, the CDR3 is TGTGCCAGCAGCTTAGGACAGGGGCGGAATCAGCCCCAGCATTTT.